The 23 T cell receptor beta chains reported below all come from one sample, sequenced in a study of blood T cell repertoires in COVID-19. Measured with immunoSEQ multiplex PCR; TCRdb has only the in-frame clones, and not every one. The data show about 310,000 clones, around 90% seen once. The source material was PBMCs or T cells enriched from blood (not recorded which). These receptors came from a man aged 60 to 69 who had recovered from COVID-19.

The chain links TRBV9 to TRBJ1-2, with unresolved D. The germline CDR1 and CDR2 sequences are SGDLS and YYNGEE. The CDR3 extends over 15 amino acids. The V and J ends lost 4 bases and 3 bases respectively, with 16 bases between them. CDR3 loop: CASSSRLNFDYGYTF. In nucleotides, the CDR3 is TGTGCCAGCAGCTCAAGACTTAATTTTGACTATGGCTACACCTTC.

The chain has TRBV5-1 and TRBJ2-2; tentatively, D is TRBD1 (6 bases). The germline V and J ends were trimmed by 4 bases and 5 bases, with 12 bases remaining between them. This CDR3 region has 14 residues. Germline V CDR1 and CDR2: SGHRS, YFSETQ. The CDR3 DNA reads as TGCGCCAGCAGCAAGGACAGCATTACCGGGGAGCTGTTTTTT. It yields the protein CASSKDSITGELFF. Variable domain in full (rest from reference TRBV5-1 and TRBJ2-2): KAGVTQTPRYLIKTRGQQVTLSCSPISGHRSVSWYQQTPGQGLQFLFEYFSETQRNKGNFPGRFSGRQFSNSRSEMNVSTLELGDSALYLCASSKDSITGELFFGEGSRLTVL.

CDR3 in amino acids: CASSVGESGANVLTF. The DNA of the CDR3 is TGTGCCAGCAGCGTAGGGGAGTCTGGGGCCAACGTCCTGACTTTC. J is TRBJ2-6 and V is TRBV11-3, with D perhaps TRBD1 or TRBD2 (5 bases each). Germline V CDR1 and CDR2: SGHNT, YENEEA. The CDR3 loop spans 15 amino acids. Trimming pared 5 bases from V and 1 base from J, leaving 9 bases between.

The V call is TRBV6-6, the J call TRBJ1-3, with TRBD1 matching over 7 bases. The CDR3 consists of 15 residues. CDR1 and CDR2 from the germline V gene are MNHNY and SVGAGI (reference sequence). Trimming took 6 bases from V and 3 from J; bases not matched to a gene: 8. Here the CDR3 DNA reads TGTGCCAGCAGCCTACAGGGGCCTAGTGGAAACACCATATATTTT. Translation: CASSLQGPSGNTIYF.

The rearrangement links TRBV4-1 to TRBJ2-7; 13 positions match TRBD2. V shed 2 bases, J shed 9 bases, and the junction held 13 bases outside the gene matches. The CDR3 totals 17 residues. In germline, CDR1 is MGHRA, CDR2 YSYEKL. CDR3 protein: CASSQSYPGLAGFRQYF. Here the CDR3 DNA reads TGCGCCAGCAGCCAAAGTTACCCGGGACTAGCGGGGTTTAGGCAGTACTTC.

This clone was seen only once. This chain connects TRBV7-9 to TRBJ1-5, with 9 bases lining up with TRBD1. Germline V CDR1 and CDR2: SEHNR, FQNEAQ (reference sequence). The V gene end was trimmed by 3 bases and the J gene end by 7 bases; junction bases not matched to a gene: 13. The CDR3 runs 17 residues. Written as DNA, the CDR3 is TGTGCCAGCAGCTTCTACCCAGGGGGACAGGGTTACCAGCCCCAGCATTTT. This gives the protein CASSFYPGGQGYQPQHF.

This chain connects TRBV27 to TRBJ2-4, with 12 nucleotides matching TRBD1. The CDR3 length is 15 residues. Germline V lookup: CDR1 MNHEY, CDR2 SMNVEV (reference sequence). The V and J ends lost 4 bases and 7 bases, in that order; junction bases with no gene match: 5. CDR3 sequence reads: CASSSPGQGANIQYF. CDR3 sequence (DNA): TGTGCCAGCAGTTCTCCGGGACAGGGGGCCAACATTCAGTACTTC.

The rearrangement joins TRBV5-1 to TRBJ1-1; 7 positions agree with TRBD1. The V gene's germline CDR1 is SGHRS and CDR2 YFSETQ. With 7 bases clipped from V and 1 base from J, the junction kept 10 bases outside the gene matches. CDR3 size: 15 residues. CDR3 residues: CASRREGQPNTEAFF. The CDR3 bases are TGCGCCAGCCGACGAGAGGGACAGCCGAACACTGAAGCTTTCTTT.

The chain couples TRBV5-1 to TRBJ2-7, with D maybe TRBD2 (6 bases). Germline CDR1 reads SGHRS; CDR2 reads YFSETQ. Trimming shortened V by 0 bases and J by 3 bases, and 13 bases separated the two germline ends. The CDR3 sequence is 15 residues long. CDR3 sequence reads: CASSLAVAGIYEQYF. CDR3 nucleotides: TGCGCCAGCAGCTTGGCCGTTGCGGGAATCTACGAGCAGTACTTC. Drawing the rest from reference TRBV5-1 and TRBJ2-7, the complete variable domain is KAGVTQTPRYLIKTRGQQVTLSCSPISGHRSVSWYQQTPGQGLQFLFEYFSETQRNKGNFPGRFSGRQFSNSRSEMNVSTLELGDSALYLCASSLAVAGIYEQYFGPGTRLTVT.

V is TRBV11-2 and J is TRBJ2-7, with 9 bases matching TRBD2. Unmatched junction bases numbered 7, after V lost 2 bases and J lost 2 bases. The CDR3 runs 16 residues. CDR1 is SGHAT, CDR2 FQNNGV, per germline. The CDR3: CASSLTLAGYAYEQYF. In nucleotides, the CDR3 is TGTGCCAGCAGCTTAACTCTAGCGGGATACGCCTACGAGCAGTACTTC. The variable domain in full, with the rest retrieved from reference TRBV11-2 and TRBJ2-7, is EAGVAQSPRYKIIEKRQSVAFWCNPISGHATLYWYQQILGQGPKLLIQFQNNGVVDDSQLPKDRFSAERLKGVDSTLKIQPAKLEDSAVYLCASSLTLAGYAYEQYFGPGTRLTVT.

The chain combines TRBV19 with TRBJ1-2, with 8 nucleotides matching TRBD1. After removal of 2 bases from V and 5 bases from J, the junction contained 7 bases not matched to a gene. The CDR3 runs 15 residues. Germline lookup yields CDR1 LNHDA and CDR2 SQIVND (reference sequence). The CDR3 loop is CASSISGTGDYGYTF. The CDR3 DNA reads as TGTGCCAGTAGTATAAGCGGGACAGGAGATTATGGCTACACCTTC.

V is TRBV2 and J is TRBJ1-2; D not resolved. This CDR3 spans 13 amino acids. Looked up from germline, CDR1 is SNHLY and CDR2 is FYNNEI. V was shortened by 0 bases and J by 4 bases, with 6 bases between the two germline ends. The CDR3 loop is CASSEAQLYGYTF. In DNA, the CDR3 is TGTGCCAGCAGTGAAGCACAGCTCTATGGCTACACCTTC.

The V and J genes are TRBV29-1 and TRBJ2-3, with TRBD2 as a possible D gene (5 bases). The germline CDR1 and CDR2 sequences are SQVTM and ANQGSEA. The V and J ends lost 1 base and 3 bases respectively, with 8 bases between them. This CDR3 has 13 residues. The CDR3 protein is CSVEVPGTDTQYF. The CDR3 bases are TGCAGCGTTGAAGTCCCGGGGACAGATACGCAGTATTTT.

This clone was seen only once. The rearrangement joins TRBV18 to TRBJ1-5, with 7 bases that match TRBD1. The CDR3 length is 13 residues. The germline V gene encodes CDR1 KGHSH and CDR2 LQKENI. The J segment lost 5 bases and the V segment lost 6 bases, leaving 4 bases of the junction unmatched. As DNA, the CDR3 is TGTGCCAGCTCCCCAGACAGGGATCAGCCCCAGCATTTT. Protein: CASSPDRDQPQHF.

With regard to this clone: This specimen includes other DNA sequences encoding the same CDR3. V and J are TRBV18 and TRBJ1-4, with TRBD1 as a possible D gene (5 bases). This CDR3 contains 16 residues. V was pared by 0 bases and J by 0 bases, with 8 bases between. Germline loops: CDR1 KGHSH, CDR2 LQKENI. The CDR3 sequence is CASSPPGTATNEKLFF. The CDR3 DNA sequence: TGTGCCAGCTCACCACCCGGGACTGCAACTAATGAAAAACTGTTTTTT.

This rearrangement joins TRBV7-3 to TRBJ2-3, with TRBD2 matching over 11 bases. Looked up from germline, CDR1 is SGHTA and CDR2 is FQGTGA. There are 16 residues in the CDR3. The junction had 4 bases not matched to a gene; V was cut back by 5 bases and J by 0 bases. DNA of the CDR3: TGTGCCAGCAGCGCGGGACTAGCGGCAAGCACAGATACGCAGTATTTT. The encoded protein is CASSAGLAASTDTQYF.

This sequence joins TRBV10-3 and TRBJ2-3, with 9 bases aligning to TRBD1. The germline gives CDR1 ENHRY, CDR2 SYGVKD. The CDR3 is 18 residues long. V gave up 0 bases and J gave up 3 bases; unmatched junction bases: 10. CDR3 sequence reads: CAISESKRGQGLTDTQYF. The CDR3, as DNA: TGTGCCATCAGTGAGTCCAAAAGGGGACAGGGATTGACAGATACGCAGTATTTT.

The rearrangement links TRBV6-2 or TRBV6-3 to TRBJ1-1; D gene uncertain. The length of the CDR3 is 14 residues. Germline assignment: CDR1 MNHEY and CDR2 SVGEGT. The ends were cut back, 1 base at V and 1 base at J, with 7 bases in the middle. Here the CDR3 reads CASSYYSKNTEAFF. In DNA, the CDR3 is TGTGCCAGCAGTTACTACAGTAAGAACACTGAAGCTTTCTTT.

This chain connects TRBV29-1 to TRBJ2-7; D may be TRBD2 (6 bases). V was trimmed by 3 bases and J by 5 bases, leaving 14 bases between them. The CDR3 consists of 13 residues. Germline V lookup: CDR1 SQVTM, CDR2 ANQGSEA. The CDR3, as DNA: TGCAGCGTTGATGGGGGGACTTCTAACGAGCAGTACTTC. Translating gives CSVDGGTSNEQYF.

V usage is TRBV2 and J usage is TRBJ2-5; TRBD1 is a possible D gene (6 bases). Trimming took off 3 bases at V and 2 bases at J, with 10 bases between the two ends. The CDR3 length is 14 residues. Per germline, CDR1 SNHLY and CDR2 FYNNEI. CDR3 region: CASSEGHQQETQYF. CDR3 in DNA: TGTGCCAGCAGTGAGGGACACCAACAAGAGACCCAGTACTTC.

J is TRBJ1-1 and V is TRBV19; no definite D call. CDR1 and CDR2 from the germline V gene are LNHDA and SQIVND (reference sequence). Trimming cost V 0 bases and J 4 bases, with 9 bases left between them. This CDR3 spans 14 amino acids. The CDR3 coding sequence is TGTGCCAGTAGTATAGAGAGAGGAGCCACTGAAGCTTTCTTT. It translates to CASSIERGATEAFF.

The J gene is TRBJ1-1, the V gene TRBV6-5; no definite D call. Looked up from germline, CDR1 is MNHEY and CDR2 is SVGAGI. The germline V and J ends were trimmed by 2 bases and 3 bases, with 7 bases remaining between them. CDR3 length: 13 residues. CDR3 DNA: TGTGCCAGCAGTTACGGCGGAGACACTGAAGCTTTCTTT. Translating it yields CASSYGGDTEAFF.

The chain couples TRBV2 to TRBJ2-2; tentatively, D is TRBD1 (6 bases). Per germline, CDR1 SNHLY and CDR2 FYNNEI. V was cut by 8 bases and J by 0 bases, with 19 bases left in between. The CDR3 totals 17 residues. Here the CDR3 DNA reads TGTGCCAGCGACATTCCGACAGGAGATACGAACACCGGGGAGCTGTTTTTT. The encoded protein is CASDIPTGDTNTGELFF.